The 13 T cell receptor beta chains listed next were all sequenced from one sample in a study of T cell responses to AZD1222 COVID-19 vaccine. Data came from immunoSEQ multiplex PCR; TCRdb stores just in-frame clones and leaves some out. Of around 120,000 clones in the sample, roughly nine tenths were seen once. Sample: peripheral blood, taken 28 days after the second AZD1222 dose. The receptors were sampled from an adult who received the AZD1222 COVID-19 vaccine.

This clone was found once. The gene calls are TRBV7-2 and TRBJ1-6; D remains ambiguous. Germline V CDR1 and CDR2: SGHTA, FQGNSA. The CDR3 runs to 16 residues. Trimming stripped 5 bases from V and 7 bases from J, with 18 bases between. CDR3 amino acids: CASSLRDGRGNSPLHF. The DNA of the CDR3 is TGTGCCAGCAGCCTCCGAGACGGACGAGGCAATTCACCCCTCCACTTT.

The rearrangement joins TRBV24-1 to TRBJ1-1; D not resolved. V was trimmed by 4 bases and J by 1 base, leaving 6 bases between them. The CDR3 covers 13 residues. The germline V gene encodes CDR1 KGHDR and CDR2 SFDVKD. CDR3 region: CATSEVGNTEAFF. Written as DNA, the CDR3 is TGTGCCACCAGTGAGGTCGGGAACACTGAAGCTTTCTTT.

This clone is a singleton in its sample. The chain combines TRBV15 with TRBJ1-1; the D is unclear. From germline, CDR1 is LNHNV and CDR2 YYDKDF (reference sequence). Trimming removed 5 bases from V and 0 bases from J, with 13 bases in between. This CDR3 spans 15 amino acids. The CDR3, as DNA: TGTGCCACCAGCCGTGGGGAGTATATGAACACTGAAGCTTTCTTT. Encoded protein: CATSRGEYMNTEAFF.

V gene TRBV18 combines with J gene TRBJ1-3, with D uncertain. The germline V and J ends were trimmed by 5 bases and 0 bases, with 20 bases remaining between them. The CDR3 runs to 18 residues. The germline gives CDR1 KGHSH, CDR2 LQKENI. CDR3 in amino acids: CASSAQSSQGRSGNTIYF. The CDR3 region has the DNA TGTGCCAGCTCAGCACAAAGTAGTCAAGGACGCTCTGGAAACACCATATATTTT. The whole variable domain, remainder taken from reference TRBV18 and TRBJ1-3, is NAGVMQNPRHLVRRRGQEARLRCSPMKGHSHVYWYRQLPEEGLKFMVYLQKENIIDESGMPKERFSAEFPKEGPSILRIQQVVRGDSAAYFCASSAQSSQGRSGNTIYFGEGSWLTVV.

The chain employs TRBV7-2 and TRBJ1-6, with 8 bases lining up with TRBD1. This CDR3 is built from 14 residues. CDR1 is SGHTA, CDR2 FQGNSA, per germline. The junction had 6 bases not matched to a gene; V was cut back by 5 bases and J by 9 bases. CDR3 sequence (DNA): TGTGCCAGCAGCCTGGACAGGGCCGGTTCACCCCTCCACTTT. Its translation: CASSLDRAGSPLHF.

This sequence joins TRBV3-1 (or the pseudogene TRBV3-2) and TRBJ1-5; possibly TRBD1 for D (5 bases). Trimming pared 3 bases from V and 3 bases from J, leaving 12 bases between. From germline, CDR1 is LGHDT and CDR2 YNNKEL (reference sequence). The CDR3 length is 15 residues. CDR3 in DNA: TGTGCCAGCAGCCAGGATCACAGGTACAATCAGCCCCAGCATTTT. Translated: CASSQDHRYNQPQHF.

The chain carries TRBV9 and TRBJ1-2; D ambiguous. The CDR3 is 16 residues long. V was shortened by 1 base and J by 0 bases, with 13 bases between the two germline ends. Germline CDR1 SGDLS, CDR2 YYNGEE. The CDR3 loop reads CASSVPGGGPNYGYTF. CDR3 DNA: TGTGCCAGCAGCGTACCAGGCGGCGGACCTAACTATGGCTACACCTTC.

The chain joins TRBV6-2 or TRBV6-3 to TRBJ2-5, with 7 bases identical to TRBD1. Germline V CDR1 and CDR2: MNHEY, SVGEGT. V dropped 0 bases and J dropped 2; count of bases not matched to a gene: 3. The CDR3 has 15 amino acids. The CDR3 DNA sequence: TGTGCCAGCAGTTACTCGAGGGGGCGACAAGAGACCCAGTACTTC. Protein product: CASSYSRGRQETQYF.

This chain joins TRBV19 and TRBJ1-5, with D uncertain. Trimming took off 6 bases at V and 5 bases at J, with 14 bases between the two ends. Looked up from germline, CDR1 is LNHDA and CDR2 is SQIVND (reference sequence). The length of the CDR3 is 14 residues. This CDR3 reads CASRTTIGYQPQHF. CDR3 in DNA: TGTGCCAGTAGGACGACAATCGGCTATCAGCCCCAGCATTTT.

J is TRBJ1-5 and V is TRBV5-3, with TRBD1 as a possible D gene (5 bases). TRBV5-3 is marked as an open reading frame, function uncertain. This CDR3 has 16 amino acids. Trimming left V 0 bases short and J 9 bases short, with 19 bases between. The CDR3 DNA is TGTGCCAGAAGCTTGGACAGGTTAGGGCCCATCGGGCCCCAGCATTTT. Translated, it gives CARSLDRLGPIGPQHF.

This sequence joins TRBV4-2 and TRBJ1-3; 12 nucleotides match TRBD1. CDR3 size: 15 residues. V shed 4 bases, J shed 4 bases, and the junction held 2 bases outside the gene matches. CDR1 is LGHNA, CDR2 YNFKEQ, per germline. Here the CDR3 DNA reads TGTGCCAGCAGCCGGGACAGGGGGCTCGGAAACACCATATATTTT. This translates into CASSRDRGLGNTIYF.

The genes are TRBV7-8 and TRBJ1-5, with TRBD1 as a possible D gene (6 bases). The CDR3 has 15 residues. Germline CDR1 is SGHVS and CDR2 is FQNEAQ. The V end lost 1 base, the J end lost 4 bases, and 11 bases lay between the germline ends. The CDR3 loop reads CASSLGGPRNQPQHF. DNA of the CDR3: TGTGCCAGCAGCTTAGGGGGGCCGAGAAATCAGCCCCAGCATTTT.

J is TRBJ2-3 and V is TRBV4-1; D gene ambiguous. From germline, CDR1 is MGHRA and CDR2 YSYEKL. V lost 2 bases and J lost 1, with 10 bases in between. The CDR3 runs 15 residues. The CDR3 DNA is TGCGCCAGCAGCCAAAACGCAGTAGGCACAGATACGCAGTATTTT. This codes for CASSQNAVGTDTQYF.